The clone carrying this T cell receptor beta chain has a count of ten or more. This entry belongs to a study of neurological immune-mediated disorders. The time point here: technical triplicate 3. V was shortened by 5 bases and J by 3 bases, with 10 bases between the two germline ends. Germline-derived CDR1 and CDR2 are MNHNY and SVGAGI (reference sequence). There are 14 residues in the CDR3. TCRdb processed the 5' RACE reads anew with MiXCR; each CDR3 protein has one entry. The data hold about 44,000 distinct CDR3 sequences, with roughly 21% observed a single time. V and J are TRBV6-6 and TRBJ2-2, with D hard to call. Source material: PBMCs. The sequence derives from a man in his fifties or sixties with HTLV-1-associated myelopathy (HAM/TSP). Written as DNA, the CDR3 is TGTGCCAGCAGTACCCGACGAGACACCGGGGAGCTGTTTTTT. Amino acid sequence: CASSTRRDTGELFF.